These 28 T cell receptor beta chains were sequenced from one sample in a study of blood T cell repertoires in COVID-19. Sequenced by immunoSEQ multiplex PCR; TCRdb stores in-frame clones only, minus some. The sample carries over 150,000 clones, about 83% recorded once. The sequenced material came from peripheral blood. The receptors were gathered from a woman aged 55-70 years with COVID-19, enrolled during active disease.

J is TRBJ1-1 and V is TRBV12-5; 7 bases align to TRBD1. This CDR3 spans 12 amino acids. V lost 5 bases and J lost 12; bases outside the gene matches: 9. CDR1 and CDR2 (germline): LGHNT, FRNRAP. CDR3 sequence: CASGATGERTFF. The DNA for the CDR3 is TGTGCTAGTGGTGCCACAGGGGAAAGGACTTTCTTT. Full variable domain (outside the CDR3, taken from reference TRBV12-5 and TRBJ1-1): DARVTQTPRHKVTEMGQEVTMRCQPILGHNTVFWYRQTMMQGLELLAYFRNRAPLDDSGMPKDRFSAEMPDATLATLKIQPSEPRDSAVYFCASGATGERTFFGQGTRLTVV.

There are a few counts of this clone. The chain links TRBV9 to TRBJ1-3, with 9 bases matching TRBD1. Germline V gene data show CDR1 as SGDLS and CDR2 as YYNGEE. The CDR3 extends over 17 amino acids. The J segment lost 0 bases and the V segment lost 0 bases, leaving 4 bases of the junction unmatched. This chain's CDR3 is CASSVGGQGVSGNTIYF. Here the CDR3 DNA reads TGTGCCAGCAGCGTAGGGGGACAGGGAGTCTCTGGAAACACCATATATTTT.

The chain has TRBV9 and TRBJ1-5; maybe TRBD1 (6 bases). Trimming pared 5 bases from V and 7 bases from J, leaving 13 bases between. The CDR3 is 13 residues long. CDR1 is SGDLS, CDR2 YYNGEE, per germline. The CDR3 nucleotides are TGTGCCAGCAGTCCCACAGGGTACCAGCCCCAGCATTTT. As protein: CASSPTGYQPQHF.

V is TRBV6-5 and J is TRBJ1-5; tentatively, D is TRBD1 (6 bases). Trimming left V 4 bases short and J 1 base short, with 11 bases between. The CDR3 sequence is 15 residues long. Germline V gene sequence: CDR1 MNHEY, CDR2 SVGAGI. CDR3 nucleotides: TGTGCCAGCAGTTTGACAGGATTGAGCAATCAGCCCCAGCATTTT. Translation: CASSLTGLSNQPQHF.

The CDR3 coding sequence is TGTGCCACCAGCATAAGACAGGGGGTCAATCAGCCCCAGCATTTT. Translated: CATSIRQGVNQPQHF. V usage is TRBV15 and J usage is TRBJ1-5, with 9 bases lining up with TRBD1. CDR3 length equals 15 residues. V trimming: 4 bases; J trimming: 3 bases; junction bases outside the gene matches: 4. Germline lookup yields CDR1 LNHNV and CDR2 YYDKDF (reference sequence).

The chain combines TRBV7-9 with TRBJ1-5; 7 bases fit TRBD1. J lost 5 bases, V lost 10 bases, and 8 bases had no gene match. The CDR3 is 13 amino acids. Per the germline V gene, CDR1 is SEHNR and CDR2 is FQNEAQ (reference sequence). CDR3 in DNA: TGTGCCACGGTAGACAGGGCGGATCAGCCCCAGCATTTT. Translation gives CATVDRADQPQHF.

This chain links TRBV19 with TRBJ2-5, with D perhaps matching TRBD2 (5 bases). Germline V gives CDR1 LNHDA, CDR2 SQIVND (reference sequence). CDR3 length: 13 amino acids. The V and J ends lost 3 bases and 5 bases respectively, with 10 bases between them. This CDR3 reads CASSIQAVETQYF. The CDR3 DNA reads TGTGCCAGTAGTATTCAAGCGGTTGAGACCCAGTACTTC.

The chain recombines TRBV6-5 with TRBJ2-1; D is perhaps TRBD2 (5 bases). Germline V CDR1 and CDR2: MNHEY, SVGAGI. V gave up 7 bases and J gave up 0 bases, with 10 bases separating them. The CDR3 spans 14 residues. The CDR3 bases are TGTGCCAGCAAGGACTCGAGCTCCTACAATGAGCAGTTCTTC. Translating it yields CASKDSSSYNEQFF.

V and J are TRBV7-9 and TRBJ1-4, with TRBD1 as a possible D gene (6 bases). V lost 2 bases to trimming and J lost 8 bases, with 12 bases between them. Germline lookup yields CDR1 SEHNR and CDR2 FQNEAQ (reference sequence). This CDR3 is built from 14 residues. CDR3 amino acids: CASSLPGRGEKLFF. The DNA of the CDR3 is TGTGCCAGCAGCTTACCGGGGAGGGGGGAAAAACTGTTTTTT.

For the CDR3, the DNA is TGTGCCAGCAGCTCGGGACAGCCTAGCTCCTACAATGAGCAGTTCTTC. Translation: CASSSGQPSSYNEQFF. The chain combines TRBV5-8 with TRBJ2-1; 7 bases fit TRBD1. The trim removed 3 bases at V and 0 bases at J, leaving 6 bases unmatched. CDR3 length: 16 residues. Germline CDR1 is SGHTS and CDR2 is YDEGEE.

CDR3 in amino acids: CSVETQRGGSYNEQFF. The CDR3, as DNA: TGCAGCGTTGAAACCCAGAGGGGGGGCTCCTACAATGAGCAGTTCTTC. V and J are TRBV29-1 and TRBJ2-1; D is perhaps TRBD2 (7 bases). Looked up from germline, CDR1 is SQVTM and CDR2 is ANQGSEA. Trimming removed 2 bases at V and 0 bases at J, with 14 bases between. The length of the CDR3 is 16 residues.

The chain is built from TRBV9 and TRBJ1-2; D is unclear. This CDR3 has 17 residues. The germline V and J ends were trimmed by 0 bases and 0 bases, with 15 bases remaining between them. The V gene's germline CDR1 is SGDLS and CDR2 YYNGEE. CDR3 sequence: CASSVAPRSTTNYGYTF. CDR3 coding DNA: TGTGCCAGCAGCGTAGCCCCGAGGTCAACTACTAACTATGGCTACACCTTC.

The V call is TRBV19, the J call TRBJ1-2; D is possibly TRBD1 (5 bases). The CDR3 contains 15 residues. Germline-derived CDR1 and CDR2 are LNHDA and SQIVND (reference sequence). Trimming stripped 6 bases from V and 7 bases from J, with 21 bases between. CDR3 coding DNA: TGTGCCAGTAGGATTGACAGCCGCCCTAATGGTGGCTACACCTTC. This gives the protein CASRIDSRPNGGYTF.

The chain couples TRBV6-1 to TRBJ2-3; 8 bases match TRBD1. The V gene end was trimmed by 2 bases and the J gene end by 1 base; junction bases not matched to a gene: 2. Per germline, CDR1 MNHNS and CDR2 SASEGT. The CDR3 spans 15 residues. CDR3 DNA: TGTGCCAGCAGTGAACAGGGGGCTCGCACAGATACGCAGTATTTT. Translation gives CASSEQGARTDTQYF.

The chain has TRBV3-1 (or the pseudogene TRBV3-2) and TRBJ2-7; 7 positions match TRBD2. Germline V CDR1 and CDR2: LGHDT, YNNKEL (reference sequence). V lost 3 bases, J lost 4 bases, and 3 bases stayed unmatched. The CDR3 is made up of 13 amino acids. The chain's CDR3 is CASSHFGGYEQYF. The CDR3, as DNA: TGTGCCAGCAGCCATTTCGGGGGGTACGAGCAGTACTTC.

The V gene is TRBV7-2, the J gene TRBJ2-3; 9 bases line up with TRBD2. This CDR3 has 17 residues. CDR1 is SGHTA, CDR2 FQGNSA, per germline. V was pared by 0 bases and J by 6 bases, with 10 bases of the junction left unmatched. This CDR3 reads CASSLAPAGGPKDTQYF. CDR3 nucleotides: TGTGCCAGCAGCTTAGCTCCAGCGGGGGGCCCGAAGGATACGCAGTATTTT.

This sequence joins TRBV15 and TRBJ1-5, with unresolved D. Per germline, CDR1 LNHNV and CDR2 YYDKDF (reference sequence). The germline V and J ends were trimmed by 1 base and 4 bases, with 2 bases remaining between them. The CDR3 is 12 residues long. The CDR3 DNA sequence: TGTGCCACCAGCAGAGCTAATCAGCCCCAGCATTTT. This sequence encodes CATSRANQPQHF.

V is TRBV30 and J is TRBJ1-5; 8 nucleotides line up with TRBD1. CDR3 length: 14 amino acids. Germline CDR1 GTSNPN, CDR2 SVGIG (reference sequence). Trimming at V came to 3 bases and at J to 3 bases, leaving 4 bases not matched to a gene. For the CDR3, the DNA is TGTGCCTGGAGCGGGGACAGGTTCAATCAGCCCCAGCATTTT. Encoded protein: CAWSGDRFNQPQHF.

This sequence joins TRBV7-9 and TRBJ2-7, with TRBD1 matching over 7 bases. Germline CDR1 and CDR2: SEHNR and FQNEAQ (reference sequence). The J segment lost 5 bases and the V segment lost 2 bases, leaving 6 bases of the junction unmatched. The CDR3 is 14 amino acids. The CDR3 coding sequence is TGTGCCAGCAGCTTAATGGAGACAGGGAACGAGCAGTACGTC. It encodes CASSLMETGNEQYV.

CDR3 coding DNA: TGTGCCAGCAGCGGAACTAGCGGGAAATGGGACGAGCAGTACTTC. It yields the protein CASSGTSGKWDEQYF. The chain employs TRBV7-9 and TRBJ2-7; 10 nucleotides align to TRBD2. Germline CDR1 is SEHNR and CDR2 is FQNEAQ (reference sequence). V lost 5 bases to trimming and J lost 5 bases; unmatched junction nucleotides: 9. There are 15 residues in the CDR3.

CDR3 protein: CAIQAISTGELFF. The CDR3, as DNA: TGTGCCATTCAGGCCATCTCCACCGGGGAGCTGTTTTTT. The chain joins TRBV2 to TRBJ2-2; D gene uncertain. The CDR3 runs 13 residues. V dropped 10 bases and J dropped 4 bases, with 13 bases sitting between them. The germline V gene encodes CDR1 SNHLY and CDR2 FYNNEI. Looking up the rest from reference TRBV2 and TRBJ2-2 gives the full variable domain: EPEVTQTPSHQVTQMGQEVILRCVPISNHLYFYWYRQILGQKVEFLVSFYNNEISEKSEIFDDQFSVERPDGSNFTLKIRSTKLEDSAMYFCAIQAISTGELFFGEGSRLTVL.

The rearrangement joins TRBV25-1 to TRBJ1-2; the match to TRBD1 covers 7 bases. The germline gives CDR1 MGHDK, CDR2 SYGVNS. V gave up 1 base and J gave up 5 bases; unmatched junction bases: 10. CDR3 length equals 16 residues. The CDR3 loop is CASSELGGQEPYGYTF. The CDR3 nucleotides read TGTGCCAGCAGTGAATTGGGTGGACAGGAACCTTATGGCTACACCTTC.

The chain joins TRBV19 to TRBJ1-2; D not certain. The germline V gene encodes CDR1 LNHDA and CDR2 SQIVND (reference sequence). The CDR3 is 13 amino acids. With 3 bases removed from V and 4 bases from J, the gap between germline ends came to 9 bases. CDR3 sequence: CASSIPGVYGYTF. The CDR3 region has the DNA TGTGCCAGTAGTATTCCCGGGGTCTATGGCTACACCTTC. The variable domain in full, with the rest retrieved from reference TRBV19 and TRBJ1-2, is DGGITQSPKYLFRKEGQNVTLSCEQNLNHDAMYWYRQDPGQGLRLIYYSQIVNDFQKGDIAEGYSVSREKKESFPLTVTSAQKNPTAFYLCASSIPGVYGYTFGSGTRLTVV.

The rearrangement uses TRBV15 and TRBJ1-2; 7 bases are shared with TRBD1. From germline, CDR1 is LNHNV and CDR2 YYDKDF (reference sequence). There are 15 residues in the CDR3. With 3 bases clipped from V and 8 bases from J, the junction kept 12 bases outside the gene matches. CDR3 in DNA: TGTGCCACCAGCAGCCAAGGACAGGCCCTATGGGGCTACACCTTC. This encodes CATSSQGQALWGYTF.

This chain joins TRBV18 and TRBJ1-1, with D possibly TRBD1 on 6 matching bases. The CDR3 runs 18 residues. Germline values: CDR1 KGHSH, CDR2 LQKENI. Trimming left V 3 bases short and J 0 bases short, with 20 bases between. DNA for the CDR3: TGTGCCAGCTCACCGTGGACAGCCCAAATTACTATGAACACTGAAGCTTTCTTT. It is translated as CASSPWTAQITMNTEAFF.

The chain uses TRBV6-5 and TRBJ1-2; 12 bases align to TRBD1. Germline V gene sequence: CDR1 MNHEY, CDR2 SVGAGI. After removal of 4 bases from V and 8 bases from J, the junction contained 8 bases not matched to a gene. The CDR3 has 15 residues. The CDR3 sequence is CASSFTGQGARGYTF. CDR3 DNA: TGTGCCAGCAGTTTTACGGGACAGGGGGCGCGGGGCTACACCTTC.

A single count supports this clone. The rearrangement uses TRBV4-1 and TRBJ2-3, with D possibly matching TRBD2 (6 bases). Trimming removed 2 bases at V and 1 base at J, with 13 bases between. The CDR3 consists of 16 residues. Germline loops: CDR1 MGHRA, CDR2 YSYEKL. The CDR3 region is CASSQKFASGTDTQYF. The CDR3 coding sequence is TGCGCCAGCAGCCAAAAATTTGCTAGCGGCACAGATACGCAGTATTTT.

The rearrangement joins TRBV29-1 to TRBJ1-4; maybe TRBD1 (5 bases). The V end lost 7 bases, the J end lost 4 bases, and 13 bases lay between the germline ends. The CDR3 consists of 13 residues. Germline V lookup: CDR1 SQVTM, CDR2 ANQGSEA. The CDR3 loop is CSACGGVNEKLFF. The CDR3 DNA is TGCAGCGCTTGTGGGGGGGTTAATGAAAAACTGTTTTTT.